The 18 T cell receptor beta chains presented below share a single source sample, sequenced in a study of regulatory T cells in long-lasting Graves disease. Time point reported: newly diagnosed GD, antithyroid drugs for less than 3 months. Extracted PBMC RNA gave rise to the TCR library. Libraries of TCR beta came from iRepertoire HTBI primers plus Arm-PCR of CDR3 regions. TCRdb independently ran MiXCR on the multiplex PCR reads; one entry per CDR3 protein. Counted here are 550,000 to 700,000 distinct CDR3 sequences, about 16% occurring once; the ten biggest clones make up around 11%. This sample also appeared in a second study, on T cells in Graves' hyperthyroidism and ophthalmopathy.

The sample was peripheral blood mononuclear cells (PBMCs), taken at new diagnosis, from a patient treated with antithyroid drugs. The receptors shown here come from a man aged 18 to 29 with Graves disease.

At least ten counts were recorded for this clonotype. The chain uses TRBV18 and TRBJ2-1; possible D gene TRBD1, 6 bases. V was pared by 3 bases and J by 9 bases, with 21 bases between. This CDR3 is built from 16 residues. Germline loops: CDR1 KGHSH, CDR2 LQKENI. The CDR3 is CASSPKGDPLSSEQFF. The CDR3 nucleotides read TGTGCCAGCTCACCCAAGGGGGACCCCCTGAGCAGTGAGCAGTTCTTC.

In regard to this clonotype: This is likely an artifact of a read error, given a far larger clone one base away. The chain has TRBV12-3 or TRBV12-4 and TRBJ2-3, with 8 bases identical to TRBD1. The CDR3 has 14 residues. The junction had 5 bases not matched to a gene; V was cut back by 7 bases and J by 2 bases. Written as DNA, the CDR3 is TGTGCCAGCAATGGACAGGGCGCCACAGATACGCAGTATTTT. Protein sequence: CASNGQGATDTQYF.

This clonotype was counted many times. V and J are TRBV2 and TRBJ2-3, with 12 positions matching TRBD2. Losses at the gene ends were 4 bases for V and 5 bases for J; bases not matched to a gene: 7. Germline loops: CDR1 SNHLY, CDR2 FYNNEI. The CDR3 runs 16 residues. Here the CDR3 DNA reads TGTGCCAGCAGTGCGCGGACTAGCGGGGCTCGAGATACGCAGTATTTT. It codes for CASSARTSGARDTQYF.

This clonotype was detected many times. The CDR3 loop is CASSLEPGLAGGLPDTQYF. Written as DNA, the CDR3 is TGTGCCAGCAGCTTAGAGCCCGGACTAGCGGGAGGGCTGCCAGATACGCAGTATTTT. V gene TRBV7-9 combines with J gene TRBJ2-3, with 15 nucleotides matching TRBD2. CDR1 and CDR2 from the germline V gene are SEHNR and FQNEAQ (reference sequence). V lost 1 base and J lost 4; bases outside the gene matches: 9. This CDR3 region has 19 residues.

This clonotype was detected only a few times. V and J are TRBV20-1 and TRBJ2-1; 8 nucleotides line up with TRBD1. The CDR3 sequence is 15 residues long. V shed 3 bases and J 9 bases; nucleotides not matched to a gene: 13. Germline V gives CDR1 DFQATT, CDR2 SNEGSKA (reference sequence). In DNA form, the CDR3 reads TGCAGTGCTAGGGTAGGACAGGGATTTCAGGCTGAGCAGTTCTTC. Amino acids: CSARVGQGFQAEQFF.

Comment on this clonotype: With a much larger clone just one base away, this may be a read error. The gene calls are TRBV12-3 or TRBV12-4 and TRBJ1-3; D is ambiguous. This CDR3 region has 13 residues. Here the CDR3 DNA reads TGTGCCAGCAATTTAGTTAGTAGAAACACCATATATTTT. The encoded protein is CASNLVSRNTIYF.

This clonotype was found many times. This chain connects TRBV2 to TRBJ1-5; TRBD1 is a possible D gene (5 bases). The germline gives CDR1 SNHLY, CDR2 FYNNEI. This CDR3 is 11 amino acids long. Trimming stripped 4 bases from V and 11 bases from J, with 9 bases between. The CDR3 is CASSGGRAQHF. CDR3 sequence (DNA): TGTGCCAGCAGTGGGGGGAGGGCCCAGCATTTT.

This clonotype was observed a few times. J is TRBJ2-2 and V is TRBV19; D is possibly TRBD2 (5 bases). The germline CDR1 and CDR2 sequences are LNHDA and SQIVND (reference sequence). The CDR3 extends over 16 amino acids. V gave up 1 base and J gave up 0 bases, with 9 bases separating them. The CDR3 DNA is TGTGCCAGTAGTATAGTGCTAGCCGCGAACACCGGGGAGCTGTTTTTT. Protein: CASSIVLAANTGELFF.

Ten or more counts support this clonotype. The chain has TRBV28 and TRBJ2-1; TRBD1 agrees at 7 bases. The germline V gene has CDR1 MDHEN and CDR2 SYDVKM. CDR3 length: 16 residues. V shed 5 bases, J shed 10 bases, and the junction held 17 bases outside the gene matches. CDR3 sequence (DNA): TGTGCCAGCAGTCTACAAGGGACCTCAAGACAGGGCGAGCAGTTCTTC. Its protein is CASSLQGTSRQGEQFF.

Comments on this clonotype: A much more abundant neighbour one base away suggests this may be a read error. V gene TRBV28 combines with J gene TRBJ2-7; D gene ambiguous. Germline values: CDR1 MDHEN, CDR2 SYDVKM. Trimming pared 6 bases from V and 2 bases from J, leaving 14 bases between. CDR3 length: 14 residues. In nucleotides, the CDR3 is TGTGCCAGCAGGGTTACCGGGTTCGCCTACGAGCAGTACTTC. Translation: CASRVTGFAYEQYF.

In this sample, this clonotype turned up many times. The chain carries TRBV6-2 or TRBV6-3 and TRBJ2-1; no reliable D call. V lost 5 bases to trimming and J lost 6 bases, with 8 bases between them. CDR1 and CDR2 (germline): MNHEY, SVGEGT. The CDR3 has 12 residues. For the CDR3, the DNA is TGTGCCAGCAGTGAAGATCCCAATGAGCAGTTCTTC. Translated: CASSEDPNEQFF.

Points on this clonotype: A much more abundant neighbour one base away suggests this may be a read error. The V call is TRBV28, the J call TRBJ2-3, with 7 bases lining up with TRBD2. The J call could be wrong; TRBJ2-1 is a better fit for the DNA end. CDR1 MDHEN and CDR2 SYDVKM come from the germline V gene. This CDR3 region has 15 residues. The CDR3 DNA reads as TGTGTCAGCAGTCCCCCCGCGGGAGTTTCGAATGAGCAGTTCTTC. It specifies CVSSPPAGVSNEQFF.

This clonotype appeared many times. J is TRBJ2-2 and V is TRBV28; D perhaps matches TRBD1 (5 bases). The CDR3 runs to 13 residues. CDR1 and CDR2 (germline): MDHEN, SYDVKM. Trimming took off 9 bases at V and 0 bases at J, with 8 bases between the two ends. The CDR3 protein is CASTGSNTGELFF. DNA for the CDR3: TGTGCCAGTACAGGTTCGAACACCGGGGAGCTGTTTTTT.

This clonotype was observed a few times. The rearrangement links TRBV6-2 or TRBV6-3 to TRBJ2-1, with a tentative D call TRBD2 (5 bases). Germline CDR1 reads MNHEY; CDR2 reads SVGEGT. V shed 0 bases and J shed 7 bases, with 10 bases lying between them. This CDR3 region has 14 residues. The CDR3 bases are TGTGCCAGCAGTTACTCGAGGCGAGGGAATGAGCAGTTCTTC. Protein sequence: CASSYSRRGNEQFF.

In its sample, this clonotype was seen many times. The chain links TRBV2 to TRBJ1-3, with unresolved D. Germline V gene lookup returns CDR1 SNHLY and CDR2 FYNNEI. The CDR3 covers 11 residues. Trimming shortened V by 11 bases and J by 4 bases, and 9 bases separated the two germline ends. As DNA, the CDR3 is TGTGCCTCTACCACAGGAAACACCATATATTTT. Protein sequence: CASTTGNTIYF.

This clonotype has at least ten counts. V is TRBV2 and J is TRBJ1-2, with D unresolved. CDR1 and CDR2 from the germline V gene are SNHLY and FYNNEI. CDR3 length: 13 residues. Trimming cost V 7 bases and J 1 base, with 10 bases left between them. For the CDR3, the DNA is TGTGCCAGCACAGGAGGGATTAACTATGGCTACACCTTC. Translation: CASTGGINYGYTF.

CDR3 in amino acids: CSVFSGTSGSIGAYNEQFF. The CDR3 DNA sequence: TGCAGCGTTTTCTCCGGGACTAGCGGCTCAATAGGGGCCTACAATGAGCAGTTCTTC. The rearrangement joins TRBV29-1 to TRBJ2-1, with 11 bases fitting TRBD2. Germline V gene data show CDR1 as SQVTM and CDR2 as ANQGSEA. V was clipped by 5 bases and J by 2 bases; unmatched bases: 17. The CDR3 has 19 amino acids.

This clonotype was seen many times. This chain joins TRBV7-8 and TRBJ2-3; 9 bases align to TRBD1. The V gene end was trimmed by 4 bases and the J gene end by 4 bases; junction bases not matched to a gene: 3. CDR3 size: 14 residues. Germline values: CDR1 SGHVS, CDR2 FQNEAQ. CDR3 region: CASSWTGVADTQYF. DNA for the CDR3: TGTGCCAGCAGCTGGACAGGGGTGGCAGATACGCAGTATTTT.